The rows below give T cell receptor beta chains drawn from one sample of a study of CD8+ T cells in alopecia areata. Sequencing was performed with immunoSEQ multiplex PCR; in TCRdb, only in-frame clones are kept and a portion is missing. Of approximately 98,000 clones in the sample, 50% to 60% were seen once. The sample comprised NKG2D-low CD8+ T cells sorted from blood. The receptors were gathered from a human donor with alopecia areata. Both conserved end residues are part of each CDR3.

cdr3_length: 13; v_call: TRBV11-2; j_call: TRBJ1-1; cdr3_aa: CASRTGGLTEAFF
cdr3_length: 15; v_call: TRBV2; j_call: TRBJ2-1; cdr3_aa: CASRRGSGIGNEQFF
cdr3_length: 14; v_call: TRBV9; j_call: TRBJ2-3; cdr3_aa: CASSVSGSTDTQYF
cdr3_length: 12; v_call: TRBV6-5; j_call: TRBJ2-1; cdr3_aa: CASSPSGREQFF
cdr3_length: 15; v_call: TRBV29-1; j_call: TRBJ2-2; cdr3_aa: CSVEGASGSSGELFF
cdr3_length: 15; v_call: TRBV27; j_call: TRBJ2-5; cdr3_aa: CASSLMRGIQETQYF
cdr3_length: 15; v_call: TRBV29-1; j_call: TRBJ2-3; cdr3_aa: CSVEETSGNTDTQYF
cdr3_length: 15; v_call: TRBV6-5; j_call: TRBJ2-3; cdr3_aa: CASRTPGTSTDTQYF
cdr3_length: 17; v_call: TRBV13; j_call: TRBJ2-1; cdr3_aa: CASSFPSKGREGNEQFF
cdr3_length: 11; v_call: TRBV27; j_call: TRBJ2-7; cdr3_aa: CASSQNYEQYF
cdr3_length: 17; v_call: TRBV4-2; j_call: TRBJ2-5; cdr3_aa: CASSYMTGTSPSETQYF
cdr3_length: 12; v_call: TRBV6-5; j_call: TRBJ2-5; cdr3_aa: CASGRLRETQYF
cdr3_length: 14; v_call: TRBV6-5; j_call: TRBJ2-2; cdr3_aa: CASSYSMGPGELFF
cdr3_length: 16; v_call: TRBV14; j_call: TRBJ2-1; cdr3_aa: CASSQEERKSYNEQFF
cdr3_length: 14; v_call: TRBV6-5; j_call: TRBJ2-3; cdr3_aa: CASTIGRWLDTQYF
cdr3_length: 14; v_call: TRBV7-9; j_call: TRBJ2-7; cdr3_aa: CASSLAAPPYEQYF
cdr3_length: 16; v_call: TRBV28; j_call: TRBJ2-7; cdr3_aa: CASSFNLQDPPPEQYF
cdr3_length: 13; v_call: TRBV2; j_call: TRBJ2-3; cdr3_aa: CASSKVWLDTQYF
cdr3_length: 15; v_call: TRBV7-8; j_call: TRBJ2-7; cdr3_aa: CASSLPTGTITEQYF
cdr3_length: 13; v_call: TRBV29-1; j_call: TRBJ1-4; cdr3_aa: CSVLTGGNEKLFF
cdr3_length: 15; v_call: TRBV11-2; j_call: TRBJ1-1; cdr3_aa: CASSLRQGVDTEAFF
cdr3_length: 13; v_call: TRBV27; j_call: TRBJ1-2; cdr3_aa: CASGSGTGYGYTF
cdr3_length: 15; v_call: TRBV10-3; j_call: TRBJ2-2; cdr3_aa: CAPFQPGLHTGELFF
cdr3_length: 14; v_call: TRBV28; j_call: TRBJ2-4; cdr3_aa: CASSWDRPGNIQYF
cdr3_length: 13; v_call: TRBV15; j_call: TRBJ2-1; cdr3_aa: CATSRGVDNEQFF
cdr3_length: 14; v_call: TRBV5-1; j_call: TRBJ2-7; cdr3_aa: CASSLSGFWDEQYF
cdr3_length: 15; v_call: TRBV2; j_call: TRBJ2-5; cdr3_aa: CASLSGSSTLETQYF
cdr3_length: 12; v_call: TRBV5-1; j_call: TRBJ2-7; cdr3_aa: CASRPSRGEQYF
cdr3_length: 13; v_call: TRBV30; j_call: TRBJ2-7; cdr3_aa: CAWSGDGGSEQYF
cdr3_length: 13; v_call: TRBV27; j_call: TRBJ1-1; cdr3_aa: CASSLGTNTEAFF
cdr3_length: 11; v_call: TRBV5-4; j_call: TRBJ2-1; cdr3_aa: CASTGTGEQFF
cdr3_length: 13; v_call: TRBV6-5; j_call: TRBJ2-3; cdr3_aa: CASSYGTAGTQYF
cdr3_length: 16; v_call: TRBV28; j_call: TRBJ2-7; cdr3_aa: CASSLFGDRPLYEQYF
cdr3_length: 15; v_call: TRBV7-6; j_call: TRBJ1-1; cdr3_aa: CASSKSLAGESEAFF
cdr3_length: 13; v_call: TRBV2; j_call: TRBJ2-1; cdr3_aa: CASSGEAYNEQFF
cdr3_length: 12; v_call: TRBV7-8; j_call: TRBJ1-2; cdr3_aa: CASSLDPYGYTF
cdr3_length: 15; v_call: TRBV6-6; j_call: TRBJ2-1; cdr3_aa: CASTPRGDLYNEQFF
cdr3_length: 16; v_call: TRBV27; j_call: TRBJ1-1; cdr3_aa: CASSFLSGGRNTEAFF
cdr3_length: 14; v_call: TRBV7-8; j_call: TRBJ2-1; cdr3_aa: CASSPGSLYNEQFF
cdr3_length: 14; v_call: TRBV7-8; j_call: TRBJ2-7; cdr3_aa: CASSLRLGLNEQYF
cdr3_length: 13; v_call: TRBV7-9; j_call: TRBJ2-4; cdr3_aa: CASSLGGENIQYF
cdr3_length: 14; v_call: TRBV28; j_call: TRBJ2-7; cdr3_aa: CASSSPGLASEQYF
cdr3_length: 16; v_call: TRBV11-2; j_call: TRBJ2-7; cdr3_aa: CASSFIDTRLSYEQYF
cdr3_length: 17; v_call: TRBV19; j_call: TRBJ2-1; cdr3_aa: CASRSSGRYSSYNEQFF
cdr3_length: 14; v_call: TRBV5-6; j_call: TRBJ2-5; cdr3_aa: CASSQKAGKETQYF
cdr3_length: 14; v_call: TRBV7-9; j_call: TRBJ2-7; cdr3_aa: CASSLEGTSYEQYF
cdr3_length: 13; v_call: TRBV4-1; j_call: TRBJ1-1; cdr3_aa: CASSQQDREEAFF
cdr3_length: 15; v_call: TRBV5-6; j_call: TRBJ2-1; cdr3_aa: CASSPGTGGYNEQFF
cdr3_length: 14; v_call: TRBV28; j_call: TRBJ2-7; cdr3_aa: CASSAQGFRVEQYF
cdr3_length: 13; v_call: TRBV7-9; j_call: TRBJ2-7; cdr3_aa: CASSLSTPTEQYF
cdr3_length: 15; v_call: TRBV9; j_call: TRBJ1-2; cdr3_aa: CANSIEQGLGYGYTF
cdr3_length: 15; v_call: TRBV5-1; j_call: TRBJ2-7; cdr3_aa: CASSTSGGSPYEQYF